The 15 T cell receptor beta chains below were found in one sample sequenced in a study of T cells in pancreatic ductal adenocarcinoma. The assay was immunoSEQ multiplex PCR, and TCRdb's table has in-frame clones only and misses some. The sample has 16,000 or so clones, under 95% seen once; the top ten hold approximately 17%. The selected patients with pancreatic ductal adenocarcinoma had surgery but no neoadjuvant therapy. Material for sequencing was PBMCs. The receptors originated from a human donor with pancreatic ductal adenocarcinoma.

This chain links TRBV4-3 with TRBJ2-2; D is possibly TRBD2 (6 bases). CDR1 LGHNA and CDR2 YSLEER come from the germline V gene. The CDR3 contains 17 residues. The ends were cut back, 0 bases at V and 2 bases at J, with 13 bases in the middle. Here the CDR3 reads CASSQDRGTSNTGELFF. The CDR3 region has the DNA TGCGCCAGCAGCCAAGATCGGGGGACTTCTAACACCGGGGAGCTGTTTTTT.

V is TRBV27 and J is TRBJ1-1; D gene uncertain. CDR1 and CDR2 from the germline V gene are MNHEY and SMNVEV (reference sequence). Trimming took off 4 bases at V and 7 bases at J, with 10 bases between the two ends. The CDR3 has 12 residues. For the CDR3, the DNA is TGTGCCAGCAGTTCCACCGGCTTTGAAGCTTTCTTT. Its protein is CASSSTGFEAFF.

V is TRBV14 and J is TRBJ1-6; D gene unclear. V dropped 0 bases and J dropped 7 bases, with 13 bases sitting between them. Germline CDR1 SGHDN, CDR2 FVKESK. CDR3 length: 16 amino acids. CDR3 in amino acids: CASSQDGLMRNSPLHF. In DNA, the CDR3 is TGTGCCAGCAGCCAAGATGGGCTTATGCGAAATTCACCCCTCCACTTT.

The V call is TRBV29-1, the J call TRBJ2-7, with D possibly matching TRBD1 (5 bases). V was shortened by 4 bases and J by 6 bases, with 10 bases between the two germline ends. The length of the CDR3 is 11 residues. Germline assignment: CDR1 SQVTM and CDR2 ANQGSEA. The CDR3 bases are TGCAGCGTTGCTATGACAGTCGAGCAGTACTTC. As protein: CSVAMTVEQYF.

The CDR3 region has the DNA TGCGCCAGCAGCTTGGAACCGGGACTAGCGGGAGGGCTCTACAATGAGCAGTTCTTC. It translates to CASSLEPGLAGGLYNEQFF. The chain links TRBV5-1 to TRBJ2-1, with TRBD2 matching 16 bases. The germline V gene has CDR1 SGHRS and CDR2 YFSETQ. The CDR3 loop spans 19 amino acids. The junction had 6 bases not matched to a gene; V was cut back by 0 bases and J by 3 bases.

This chain connects TRBV27 to TRBJ1-2; D unclear. V was clipped by 3 bases and J by 6 bases, with 11 bases between them. Germline assignment: CDR1 MNHEY and CDR2 SMNVEV (reference sequence). The CDR3 is made up of 13 amino acids. CDR3 residues: CASSLTAEDGYTF. CDR3 DNA: TGTGCCAGCAGTTTGACGGCGGAGGATGGCTACACCTTC.

This clone was counted only a few times. CDR3 sequence reads: CSVEGRDRRNYGYTF. CDR3 coding DNA: TGCAGCGTTGAAGGGCGGGACAGGAGGAACTATGGCTACACCTTC. This sequence joins TRBV29-1 and TRBJ1-2; 8 positions match TRBD1. The CDR3 has 15 amino acids. Germline V gene lookup returns CDR1 SQVTM and CDR2 ANQGSEA. The J segment lost 2 bases and the V segment lost 1 base, leaving 6 bases of the junction unmatched. The variable domain in full, with the rest retrieved from reference TRBV29-1 and TRBJ1-2, is SAVISQKPSRDICQRGTSLTIQCQVDSQVTMMFWYRQQPGQSLTLIATANQGSEATYESGFVIDKFPISRPNLTFSTLTVSNMSPEDSSIYLCSVEGRDRRNYGYTFGSGTRLTVV.

The CDR3, as DNA: TGTGCCTGCCGGGGGGCGCAACCCCACACTGAAGCTTTCTTT. Residues: CACRGAQPHTEAFF. V gene TRBV30 combines with J gene TRBJ1-1; the D gene is possibly TRBD1 (6 bases). CDR1 and CDR2 (germline): GTSNPN, SVGIG (reference sequence). V was cut by 6 bases and J by 3 bases, with 17 bases left in between. This CDR3 comprises 14 residues.

The chain links TRBV7-2 to TRBJ1-1, with D possibly being TRBD1 (6 bases). The CDR3 consists of 12 residues. CDR1 is SGHTA, CDR2 FQGNSA, per germline. V lost 5 bases and J lost 8, with 12 bases in between. CDR3 sequence reads: CASSPPRGEAFF. The CDR3 bases are TGTGCCAGCAGCCCCCCCAGGGGAGAAGCTTTCTTT.

This clone has a single count. V usage is TRBV27 and J usage is TRBJ2-5; the match to TRBD1 covers 11 bases. J was trimmed by 5 bases and V by 0 bases; bases with no gene match: 8. The germline gives CDR1 MNHEY, CDR2 SMNVEV (reference sequence). This CDR3 contains 17 residues. The CDR3 protein is CASSLSLGTGGRETQYF. The CDR3 region has the DNA TGTGCCAGCAGTTTATCGCTGGGGACAGGGGGAAGGGAGACCCAGTACTTC.

This chain links TRBV9 with TRBJ1-1, with 8 positions matching TRBD1. CDR1 SGDLS and CDR2 YYNGEE come from the germline V gene. V lost 2 bases and J lost 1; bases outside the gene matches: 1. The CDR3 runs 14 residues. CDR3 sequence: CASSVTGANTEAFF. The CDR3 coding sequence is TGTGCCAGCAGCGTGACAGGGGCGAACACTGAAGCTTTCTTT. Full variable domain (remainder filled in from reference TRBV9 and TRBJ1-1): DSGVTQTPKHLITATGQRVTLRCSPRSGDLSVYWYQQSLDQGLQFLIQYYNGEERAKGNILERFSAQQFPDLHSELNLSSLELGDSALYFCASSVTGANTEAFFGQGTRLTVV.

The chain carries TRBV19 and TRBJ1-2, with 7 bases matching TRBD1. The CDR3 sequence is 15 residues long. The germline CDR1 and CDR2 sequences are LNHDA and SQIVND (reference sequence). V lost 6 bases and J lost 0; bases outside the gene matches: 7. The CDR3 is CASSLTGRANYGYTF. Here the CDR3 DNA reads TGTGCCAGTAGCCTGACAGGGAGAGCTAACTATGGCTACACCTTC.

This clone was detected only once. The chain recombines TRBV18 with TRBJ2-6; 8 bases align to TRBD1. Losses at the gene ends were 2 bases for V and 4 bases for J; bases not matched to a gene: 7. The CDR3 is made up of 17 amino acids. CDR1 and CDR2 from the germline V gene are KGHSH and LQKENI. This CDR3 reads CASSPIQGAPGANVLTF. The CDR3 DNA reads as TGTGCCAGCTCACCAATCCAGGGGGCGCCAGGGGCCAACGTCCTGACTTTC.

CDR3: CASSLARTGGFLNTEAFF. The DNA for the CDR3 is TGTGCCAGCAGCTTAGCCCGGACAGGGGGGTTCTTGAACACTGAAGCTTTCTTT. This chain links TRBV11-2 with TRBJ1-1, with TRBD1 matching over 10 bases. The ends lost 1 base at V and 0 bases at J; junction bases unmatched: 8. CDR3 length equals 18 residues. CDR1 and CDR2 from the germline V gene are SGHAT and FQNNGV.

This chain connects TRBV7-7 to TRBJ2-5; TRBD1 is a possible D gene (6 bases). V gave up 1 base and J gave up 5 bases, with 8 bases separating them. The CDR3 totals 13 residues. Germline V gene data show CDR1 as SSHAT and CDR2 as FNYEAQ (reference sequence). The CDR3 sequence is CASSLVQGETQYF. The CDR3 nucleotides read TGTGCCAGCAGCTTAGTACAGGGCGAGACCCAGTACTTC.